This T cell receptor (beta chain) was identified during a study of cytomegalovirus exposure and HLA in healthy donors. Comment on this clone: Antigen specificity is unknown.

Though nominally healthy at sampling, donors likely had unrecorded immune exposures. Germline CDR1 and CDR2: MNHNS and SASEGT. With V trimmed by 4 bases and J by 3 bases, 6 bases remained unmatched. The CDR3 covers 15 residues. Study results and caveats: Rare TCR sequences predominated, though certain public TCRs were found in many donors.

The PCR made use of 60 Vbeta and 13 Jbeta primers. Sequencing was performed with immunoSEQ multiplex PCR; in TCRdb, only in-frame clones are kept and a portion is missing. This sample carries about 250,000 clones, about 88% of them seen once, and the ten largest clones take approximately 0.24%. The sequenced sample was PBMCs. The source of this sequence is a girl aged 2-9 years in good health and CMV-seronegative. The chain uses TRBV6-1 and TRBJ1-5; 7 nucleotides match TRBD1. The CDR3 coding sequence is TGTGCCAGCAGTGGATTACAGGGGTTCAATCAGCCCCAGCATTTT. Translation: CASSGLQGFNQPQHF.